This is a list of T cell receptor beta chains from one sample in a study of blood T cell repertoires in COVID-19. Data came from immunoSEQ multiplex PCR; TCRdb stores just in-frame clones and leaves some out. The repertoire consists of around 250,000 clones, with about 91% occurring once and the leading ten covering 3.5% to 5%. The specimen was peripheral blood. These receptors all come from a middle-aged woman who had recovered from COVID-19. The CDR3 runs from the conserved cysteine through the conserved F or W. Each record gives: D gene, clone size, V gene, CDR3 length, J gene, CDR3 protein, CDR3 DNA. A D gene is named only where the DNA matches it firmly. A clone size is listed for some rows: how often the clone was seen (once, few, many), or a class if it is expanded.

d_call: TRBD1; clone_size: once; v_call: TRBV27; cdr3_length: 13; j_call: TRBJ2-7; cdr3_aa: CASSTGTGGEQYF; cdr3_nt: TGTGCCAGCAGCACCGGGACAGGGGGTGAGCAGTACTTC
d_call: .; clone_size: .; v_call: TRBV6-1; cdr3_length: 17; j_call: TRBJ1-6; cdr3_aa: CASSESVGSSYNSPLHF; cdr3_nt: TGTGCCAGCAGTGAAAGCGTTGGTAGCTCCTATAATTCACCCCTCCACTTT
d_call: .; clone_size: .; v_call: TRBV5-6; cdr3_length: 14; j_call: TRBJ2-2; cdr3_aa: CASSLTRGTGELFF; cdr3_nt: TGTGCCAGCAGCTTGACAAGGGGCACCGGGGAGCTGTTTTTT
d_call: TRBD1; clone_size: once; v_call: TRBV5-4; cdr3_length: 13; j_call: TRBJ1-2; cdr3_aa: CASSAGQGYGYTF; cdr3_nt: TGTGCCAGCAGCGCGGGACAGGGTTATGGCTACACCTTC
d_call: TRBD1; clone_size: .; v_call: TRBV5-1; cdr3_length: 14; j_call: TRBJ1-4; cdr3_aa: CASSPDRGNEKLFF; cdr3_nt: TGCGCCAGCAGCCCGGACAGGGGAAATGAAAAACTGTTTTTT
d_call: .; clone_size: .; v_call: TRBV16; cdr3_length: 17; j_call: TRBJ1-5; cdr3_aa: CASSQFSIRQGNQPQHF; cdr3_nt: TGTGCCAGCAGCCAATTCTCGATAAGACAGGGCAATCAGCCCCAGCATTTT
d_call: .; clone_size: .; v_call: TRBV3-1/TRBV3-2; cdr3_length: 13; j_call: TRBJ2-5; cdr3_aa: CASSSTGQETQYF; cdr3_nt: TGTGCCAGCAGCTCCACAGGTCAAGAGACCCAGTACTTC
d_call: TRBD1; clone_size: few; v_call: TRBV7-2; cdr3_length: 13; j_call: TRBJ1-1; cdr3_aa: CASSLDRVTEAFF; cdr3_nt: TGTGCCAGCAGCCTGGACAGGGTCACTGAAGCTTTCTTT
d_call: .; clone_size: once; v_call: TRBV10-3; cdr3_length: 13; j_call: TRBJ1-1; cdr3_aa: CASGNSGDTEAFF; cdr3_nt: TGTGCCTCGGGGAACTCCGGGGACACTGAAGCTTTCTTT
d_call: .; clone_size: .; v_call: TRBV27; cdr3_length: 16; j_call: TRBJ2-7; cdr3_aa: CASIRRADGSSYEQYF; cdr3_nt: TGTGCCAGCATCCGCCGCGCGGATGGAAGCTCCTACGAGCAGTACTTC
d_call: TRBD2; clone_size: .; v_call: TRBV25-1; cdr3_length: 17; j_call: TRBJ2-1; cdr3_aa: CASSDSAGGTPYNEQFF; cdr3_nt: TGTGCCAGCAGTGACTCGGCGGGAGGCACCCCCTACAATGAGCAGTTCTTC
d_call: .; clone_size: once; v_call: TRBV27; cdr3_length: 16; j_call: TRBJ1-2; cdr3_aa: CASSSNPGSTLGGYTF; cdr3_nt: TGTGCCAGCAGTTCCAACCCCGGGAGCACGCTCGGGGGCTACACCTTC
d_call: .; clone_size: .; v_call: TRBV18; cdr3_length: 15; j_call: TRBJ1-5; cdr3_aa: CASSPLADPVQPQHF; cdr3_nt: TGTGCCAGCTCACCACTGGCAGATCCAGTCCAGCCCCAGCATTTT
d_call: TRBD2; clone_size: .; v_call: TRBV19; cdr3_length: 18; j_call: TRBJ2-2; cdr3_aa: CASSIDYSGRAGTGELFF; cdr3_nt: TGTGCCAGTAGTATAGACTATAGCGGGAGGGCTGGGACCGGGGAGCTGTTTTTT
d_call: .; clone_size: .; v_call: TRBV7-2; cdr3_length: 13; j_call: TRBJ2-5; cdr3_aa: CASSLARGETQYF; cdr3_nt: TGTGCCAGCAGCTTAGCTAGGGGGGAGACCCAGTACTTC
d_call: .; clone_size: .; v_call: TRBV4-1; cdr3_length: 15; j_call: TRBJ1-3; cdr3_aa: CASSQVRSSGNTIYF; cdr3_nt: TGCGCCAGCAGCCAAGTTAGATCTTCTGGAAACACCATATATTTT
d_call: .; clone_size: .; v_call: TRBV7-6; cdr3_length: 16; j_call: TRBJ2-7; cdr3_aa: CASSLLAANFSYEQYF; cdr3_nt: TGTGCCAGCAGCTTATTAGCGGCAAACTTCTCCTACGAGCAGTACTTC
d_call: .; clone_size: .; v_call: TRBV2; cdr3_length: 15; j_call: TRBJ1-1; cdr3_aa: CASRLVEGTRTEAFF; cdr3_nt: TGTGCCAGCAGGTTGGTTGAGGGCACGAGGACTGAAGCTTTCTTT
d_call: TRBD2; clone_size: .; v_call: TRBV19; cdr3_length: 13; j_call: TRBJ2-5; cdr3_aa: CASTGNGRETQYF; cdr3_nt: TGTGCCAGTACGGGTAACGGGAGGGAGACCCAGTACTTC
d_call: .; clone_size: .; v_call: TRBV27; cdr3_length: 15; j_call: TRBJ2-7; cdr3_aa: CASSFLGRGNYEQYF; cdr3_nt: TGTGCCAGCAGTTTTCTCGGCAGGGGAAACTACGAGCAGTACTTC
d_call: TRBD1; clone_size: .; v_call: TRBV4-3; cdr3_length: 14; j_call: TRBJ2-3; cdr3_aa: CASSQGQGPDTQYF; cdr3_nt: TGCGCCAGCAGCCAAGGACAGGGTCCTGATACGCAGTATTTT
d_call: TRBD1; clone_size: .; v_call: TRBV19; cdr3_length: 14; j_call: TRBJ2-5; cdr3_aa: CASSIGTGGETQYF; cdr3_nt: TGTGCCAGTAGTATCGGGACAGGAGGGGAGACCCAGTACTTC
d_call: .; clone_size: .; v_call: TRBV9; cdr3_length: 19; j_call: TRBJ2-6; cdr3_aa: CASSGQSQARRSGANVLTF; cdr3_nt: TGTGCCAGCAGCGGACAATCCCAAGCAAGGAGGTCTGGGGCCAACGTCCTGACTTTC
d_call: .; clone_size: .; v_call: TRBV11-2; cdr3_length: 13; j_call: TRBJ1-1; cdr3_aa: CASSSPGSGPAFF; cdr3_nt: TGTGCCAGCAGCTCGCCGGGATCAGGACCGGCTTTCTTT
d_call: .; clone_size: .; v_call: TRBV10-3; cdr3_length: 18; j_call: TRBJ2-5; cdr3_aa: CAISESTGSPLSQETQYF; cdr3_nt: TGTGCCATCAGTGAGTCCACAGGTTCGCCCTTATCACAAGAGACCCAGTACTTC
d_call: .; clone_size: .; v_call: TRBV30; cdr3_length: 12; j_call: TRBJ2-5; cdr3_aa: CAWGGAQETQYF; cdr3_nt: TGTGCCTGGGGGGGGGCACAGGAGACCCAGTACTTC
d_call: TRBD2; clone_size: .; v_call: TRBV5-1; cdr3_length: 15; j_call: TRBJ2-1; cdr3_aa: CASSPPGLAHNEQFF; cdr3_nt: TGCGCCAGCAGCCCACCCGGACTAGCGCACAATGAGCAGTTCTTC
d_call: .; clone_size: .; v_call: TRBV12-3/TRBV12-4; cdr3_length: 12; j_call: TRBJ2-2; cdr3_aa: CASSLLTGELFF; cdr3_nt: TGTGCCAGCAGTTTACTAACCGGGGAGCTGTTTTTT
d_call: .; clone_size: .; v_call: TRBV15; cdr3_length: 15; j_call: TRBJ2-3; cdr3_aa: CATSRDRGSTDTQYF; cdr3_nt: TGTGCCACCAGCAGAGATCGCGGAAGCACAGATACGCAGTATTTT
d_call: TRBD1; clone_size: .; v_call: TRBV6-5; cdr3_length: 15; j_call: TRBJ1-1; cdr3_aa: CASSYGGTGVTEAFF; cdr3_nt: TGTGCCAGCAGTTACGGCGGGACAGGGGTGACTGAAGCTTTCTTT
d_call: .; clone_size: .; v_call: TRBV9; cdr3_length: 15; j_call: TRBJ1-3; cdr3_aa: CASSVGRGSGNTIYF; cdr3_nt: TGTGCCAGCAGCGTAGGGAGGGGCTCTGGAAACACCATATATTTT